The rows below give T cell receptor beta chains drawn from one sample of a study of blood T cell repertoires in COVID-19. The repertoire was sequenced with immunoSEQ multiplex PCR; TCRdb's copy has only in-frame clones and lacks some. This table has roughly 300,000 clones, roughly 88% appearing once. Sample: PBMCs or T cells enriched from blood (not recorded which). Every receptor here comes from a woman in her thirties or forties with acute COVID-19. Both conserved end residues are trimmed from each CDR3.

J gene: TRBJ2-3; V gene: TRBV5-1; CDR3 protein: ASSPGLAGVTDTQY
J gene: TRBJ1-3; V gene: TRBV6-5; CDR3 protein: ASSYFRGSGNTIY
J gene: TRBJ1-6; V gene: TRBV3-1/TRBV3-2; CDR3 protein: ASSLRTGVMNSPLH
J gene: TRBJ2-7; V gene: TRBV24-1; CDR3 protein: ATPGQDELLY
J gene: TRBJ1-1; V gene: TRBV29-1; CDR3 protein: IGTYRNTEAF
J gene: TRBJ2-3; V gene: TRBV5-1; CDR3 protein: ASSSPGSTDTQY
J gene: TRBJ1-3; V gene: TRBV7-9; CDR3 protein: ASSLRGSGNTIY
J gene: TRBJ2-2; V gene: TRBV4-3; CDR3 protein: ASSQDRGGYTGELF
J gene: TRBJ1-2; V gene: TRBV7-8; CDR3 protein: ASSSRGQGRGYT
J gene: TRBJ2-5; V gene: TRBV30; CDR3 protein: AWGARARRGKETQY
J gene: TRBJ1-2; V gene: TRBV4-2; CDR3 protein: ASSQENEGGYGYT
J gene: TRBJ2-5; V gene: TRBV28; CDR3 protein: ASSLPGQGYSETQY
J gene: TRBJ2-7; V gene: TRBV27; CDR3 protein: ASSRPGQGHEQY
J gene: TRBJ1-1; V gene: TRBV6-1; CDR3 protein: ASSENRQNTEAF
J gene: TRBJ1-1; V gene: TRBV7-9; CDR3 protein: ASSSLTGDKSTEAF
J gene: TRBJ2-7; V gene: TRBV10-1; CDR3 protein: ASRGDGGSPFSYEQY
J gene: TRBJ1-2; V gene: TRBV5-6; CDR3 protein: ASSYQSRDFYGYT
J gene: TRBJ2-4; V gene: TRBV27; CDR3 protein: ASSFLRGNIQY
J gene: TRBJ2-1; V gene: TRBV19; CDR3 protein: ASRGDSRGSYNEQF
J gene: TRBJ1-1; V gene: TRBV6-2/TRBV6-3; CDR3 protein: ASSTTRNTEAF
J gene: TRBJ2-7; V gene: TRBV4-1; CDR3 protein: ASSEPDRGIYEQY
J gene: TRBJ2-5; V gene: TRBV18; CDR3 protein: ASISGTSGDQETQY
J gene: TRBJ2-3; V gene: TRBV7-2; CDR3 protein: ASSLARPPRGTQY
J gene: TRBJ2-1; V gene: TRBV7-9; CDR3 protein: ASSSTGGYYNEQF
J gene: TRBJ2-7; V gene: TRBV7-9; CDR3 protein: ASSPGLTSGEQY
J gene: TRBJ1-5; V gene: TRBV3-1/TRBV3-2; CDR3 protein: ASSQGLGTRNQPQH
J gene: TRBJ2-5; V gene: TRBV20-1; CDR3 protein: SARVRETQY
J gene: TRBJ2-2; V gene: TRBV4-2; CDR3 protein: ASSQGEVSDTGELF
J gene: TRBJ2-3; V gene: TRBV11-2; CDR3 protein: ASSGLSGRARDTQY
J gene: TRBJ2-5; V gene: TRBV4-3; CDR3 protein: ASSQGTGQQETQY
J gene: TRBJ2-7; V gene: TRBV27; CDR3 protein: ASSSGDGPYEQY
J gene: TRBJ2-7; V gene: TRBV28; CDR3 protein: ASTLGQGREQY
J gene: TRBJ2-5; V gene: TRBV30; CDR3 protein: AWSRGGETQY
J gene: TRBJ1-2; V gene: TRBV5-4; CDR3 protein: ASSLDGRNYGYT
J gene: TRBJ2-5; V gene: TRBV28; CDR3 protein: ASSLSPGLQETQY
J gene: TRBJ1-1; V gene: TRBV6-5; CDR3 protein: ASSYSRGWKNTEAF
J gene: TRBJ1-2; V gene: TRBV12-3/TRBV12-4; CDR3 protein: ASSRQGYGYT
J gene: TRBJ2-2; V gene: TRBV7-2; CDR3 protein: ASSSPTRPGELF
J gene: TRBJ2-1; V gene: TRBV7-3; CDR3 protein: ASSPPNSDEQF
J gene: TRBJ2-7; V gene: TRBV4-2; CDR3 protein: ASSPTGTGFYEQY
J gene: TRBJ1-1; V gene: TRBV5-1; CDR3 protein: ASSLTPGQGGEAF
J gene: TRBJ2-1; V gene: TRBV21-1; CDR3 protein: ASKRAGGAYNEQF
J gene: TRBJ1-2; V gene: TRBV30; CDR3 protein: AWHPGQGDGYT
J gene: TRBJ1-2; V gene: TRBV27; CDR3 protein: ASRTTGGASYT
J gene: TRBJ1-2; V gene: TRBV5-1; CDR3 protein: ASSLGLGRSYGYT
J gene: TRBJ2-1; V gene: TRBV4-3; CDR3 protein: ASSHPALSEQF
J gene: TRBJ2-3; V gene: TRBV28; CDR3 protein: ASTLGIAVFTADTQY
J gene: TRBJ1-5; V gene: TRBV19; CDR3 protein: ASRSRRQMSNQPQH
J gene: TRBJ1-2; V gene: TRBV9; CDR3 protein: ASSVGAETVYGYT
J gene: TRBJ2-7; V gene: TRBV7-2; CDR3 protein: ASSSRTGGSEQY
J gene: TRBJ2-7; V gene: TRBV2; CDR3 protein: ASSFLRDRYSYEQY
J gene: TRBJ1-6; V gene: TRBV6-1; CDR3 protein: ASSGTAGFSYNSPLH
J gene: TRBJ1-5; V gene: TRBV5-3; CDR3 protein: ARSLEGTGGVFGRCQPQH